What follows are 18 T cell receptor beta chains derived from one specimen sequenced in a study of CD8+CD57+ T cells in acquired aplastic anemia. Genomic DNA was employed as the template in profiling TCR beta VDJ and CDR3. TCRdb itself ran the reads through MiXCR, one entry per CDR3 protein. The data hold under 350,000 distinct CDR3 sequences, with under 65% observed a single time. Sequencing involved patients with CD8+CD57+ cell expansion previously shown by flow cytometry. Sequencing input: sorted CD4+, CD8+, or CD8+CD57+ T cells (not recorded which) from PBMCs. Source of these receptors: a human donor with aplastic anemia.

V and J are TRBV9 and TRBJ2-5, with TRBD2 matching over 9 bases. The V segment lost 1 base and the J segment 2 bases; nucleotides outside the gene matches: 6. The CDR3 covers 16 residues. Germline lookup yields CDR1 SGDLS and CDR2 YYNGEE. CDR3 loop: CASSVTPSGVQETQYF. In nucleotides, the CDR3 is TGTGCCAGCAGCGTAACGCCTAGCGGGGTTCAAGAGACCCAGTACTTC. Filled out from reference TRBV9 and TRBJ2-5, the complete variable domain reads DSGVTQTPKHLITATGQRVTLRCSPRSGDLSVYWYQQSLDQGLQFLIQYYNGEERAKGNILERFSAQQFPDLHSELNLSSLELGDSALYFCASSVTPSGVQETQYFGPGTRLLVL.

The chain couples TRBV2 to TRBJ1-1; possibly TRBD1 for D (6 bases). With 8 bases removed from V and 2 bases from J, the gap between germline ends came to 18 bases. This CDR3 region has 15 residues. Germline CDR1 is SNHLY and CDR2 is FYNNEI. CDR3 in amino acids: CASEMTGYQNTEAFF. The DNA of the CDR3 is TGTGCCAGCGAAATGACAGGATATCAAAACACTGAAGCTTTCTTT.

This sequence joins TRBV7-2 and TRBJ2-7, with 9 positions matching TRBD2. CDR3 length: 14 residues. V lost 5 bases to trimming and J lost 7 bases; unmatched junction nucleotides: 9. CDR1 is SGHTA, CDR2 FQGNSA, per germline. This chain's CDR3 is CASSVASGNSEQYF. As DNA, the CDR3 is TGTGCCAGCAGCGTGGCTAGCGGGAATTCAGAGCAGTACTTC.

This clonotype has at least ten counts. The CDR3 region is CASSLVGVGNTGELFF. Here the CDR3 DNA reads TGTGCCAGCAGCTTGGTAGGGGTGGGGAACACCGGGGAGCTGTTTTTT. The chain couples TRBV5-6 to TRBJ2-2; D might be TRBD1 (5 bases). Germline V CDR1 and CDR2: SGHDT, YYEEEE. Between the trimmed V and J ends, which lost 0 bases and 1 base, there was a span of 10 bases. CDR3 length: 16 amino acids.

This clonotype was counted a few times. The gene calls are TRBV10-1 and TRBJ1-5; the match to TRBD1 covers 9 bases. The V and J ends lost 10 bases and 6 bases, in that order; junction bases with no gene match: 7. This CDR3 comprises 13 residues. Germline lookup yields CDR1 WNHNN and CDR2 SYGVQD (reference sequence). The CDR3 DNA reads TGCGCCACGGGACAGGGATGGTCTCAGCCCCAGCATTTT. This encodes CATGQGWSQPQHF.

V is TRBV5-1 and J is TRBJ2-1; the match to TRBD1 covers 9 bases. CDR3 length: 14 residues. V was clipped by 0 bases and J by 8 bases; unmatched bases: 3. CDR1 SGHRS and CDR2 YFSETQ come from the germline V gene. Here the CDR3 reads CASSLGDRAHEQFF. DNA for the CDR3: TGCGCCAGCAGCTTGGGGGACAGGGCCCATGAGCAGTTCTTC.

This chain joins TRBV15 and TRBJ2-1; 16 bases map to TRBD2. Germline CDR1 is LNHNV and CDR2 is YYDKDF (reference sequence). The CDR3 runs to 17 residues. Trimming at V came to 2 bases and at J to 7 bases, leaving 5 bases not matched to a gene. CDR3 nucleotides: TGTGCCACCAGCAGAACCGGGACTAGCGGGGGGGCGAATGAGCAGTTCTTC. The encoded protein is CATSRTGTSGGANEQFF.

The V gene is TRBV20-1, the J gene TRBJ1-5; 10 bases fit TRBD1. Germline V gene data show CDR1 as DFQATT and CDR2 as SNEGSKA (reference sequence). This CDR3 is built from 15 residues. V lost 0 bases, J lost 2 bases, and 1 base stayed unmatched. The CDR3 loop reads CSARDGQGGNQPQHF. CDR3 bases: TGCAGTGCTAGAGATGGACAGGGGGGCAATCAGCCCCAGCATTTT.

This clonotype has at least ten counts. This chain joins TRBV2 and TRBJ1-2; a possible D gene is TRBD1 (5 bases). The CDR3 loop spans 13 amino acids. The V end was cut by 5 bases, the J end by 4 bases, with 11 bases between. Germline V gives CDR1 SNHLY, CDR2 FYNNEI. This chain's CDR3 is CASSLDSLYGYTF. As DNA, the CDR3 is TGTGCCAGCAGTCTCGACAGCCTCTATGGCTACACCTTC.

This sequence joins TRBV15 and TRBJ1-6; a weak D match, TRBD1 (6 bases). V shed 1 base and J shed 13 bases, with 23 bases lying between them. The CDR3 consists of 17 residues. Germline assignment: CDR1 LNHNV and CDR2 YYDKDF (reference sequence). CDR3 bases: TGTGCCACCAGCAGAGTAAGGGAAAGGGGGTTAAATCAGCCCCTCCACTTT. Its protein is CATSRVRERGLNQPLHF.

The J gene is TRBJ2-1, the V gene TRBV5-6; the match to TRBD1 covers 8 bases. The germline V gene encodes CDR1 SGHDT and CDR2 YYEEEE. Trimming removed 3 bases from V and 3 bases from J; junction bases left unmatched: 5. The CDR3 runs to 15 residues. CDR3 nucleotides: TGTGCCAGCAGCTCCCGACAGGGGTACTACAATGAGCAGTTCTTC. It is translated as CASSSRQGYYNEQFF.

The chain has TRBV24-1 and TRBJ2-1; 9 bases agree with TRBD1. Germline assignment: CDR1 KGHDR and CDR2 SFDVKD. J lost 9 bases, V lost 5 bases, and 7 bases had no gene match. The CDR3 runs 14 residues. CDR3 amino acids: CATSVGQGGGEQFF. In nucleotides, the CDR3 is TGTGCCACCAGTGTGGGACAGGGCGGGGGTGAGCAGTTCTTC.

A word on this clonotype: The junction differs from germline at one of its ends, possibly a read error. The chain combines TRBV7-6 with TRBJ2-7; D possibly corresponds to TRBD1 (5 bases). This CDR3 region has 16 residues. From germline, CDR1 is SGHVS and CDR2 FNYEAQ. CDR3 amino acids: CTSSLGVQRGADEQYF. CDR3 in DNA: TGTACCAGCAGTTTAGGGGTACAGCGAGGAGCCGACGAGCAGTACTTC. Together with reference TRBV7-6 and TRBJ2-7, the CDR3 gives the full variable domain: GAGVSQSPRYKVTKRGQDVALRCDPISGHVSLYWYRQALGQGPEFLTYFNYEAQQDKSGLPNDRFSAERPEGSISTLTIQRTEQRDSAMYRCTSSLGVQRGADEQYFGPGTRLTVT.

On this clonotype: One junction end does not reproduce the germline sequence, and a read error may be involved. CDR3 protein: CSARLSGVERFF. The CDR3 DNA follows: TGCAGTGCTAGGTTATCCGGGGTTGAGCGGTTCTTC. This chain joins TRBV20-1 and TRBJ2-1, with D possibly matching TRBD2 (5 bases). Looked up from germline, CDR1 is DFQATT and CDR2 is SNEGSKA (reference sequence). This CDR3 has 12 residues.

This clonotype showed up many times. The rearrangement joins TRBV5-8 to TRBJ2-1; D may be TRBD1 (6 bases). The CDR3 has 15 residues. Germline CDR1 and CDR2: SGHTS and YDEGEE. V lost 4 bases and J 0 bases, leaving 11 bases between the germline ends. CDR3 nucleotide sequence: TGTGCCAGCAGCAAGGACAGAAACTCCTACAATGAGCAGTTCTTC. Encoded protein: CASSKDRNSYNEQFF.

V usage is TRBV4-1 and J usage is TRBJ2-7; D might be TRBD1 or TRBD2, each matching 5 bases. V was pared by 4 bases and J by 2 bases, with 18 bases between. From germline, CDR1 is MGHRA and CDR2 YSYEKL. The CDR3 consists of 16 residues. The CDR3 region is CASSLQSTGAAYEQYF. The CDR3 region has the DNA TGCGCCAGCAGCCTCCAGTCAACCGGGGCCGCCTACGAGCAGTACTTC.

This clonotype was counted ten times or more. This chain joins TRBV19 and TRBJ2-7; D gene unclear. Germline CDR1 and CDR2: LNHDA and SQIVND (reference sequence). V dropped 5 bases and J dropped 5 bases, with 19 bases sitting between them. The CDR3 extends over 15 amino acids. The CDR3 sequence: CASSSTLAAENEQYF. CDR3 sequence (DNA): TGTGCCAGTAGTTCCACTCTGGCCGCTGAGAACGAGCAGTACTTC.

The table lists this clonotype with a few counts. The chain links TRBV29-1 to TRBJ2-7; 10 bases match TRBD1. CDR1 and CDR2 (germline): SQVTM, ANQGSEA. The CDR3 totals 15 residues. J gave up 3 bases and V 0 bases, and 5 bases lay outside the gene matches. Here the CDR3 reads CSVEDMGQGLYEQYF. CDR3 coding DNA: TGCAGCGTTGAAGATATGGGACAGGGGCTCTACGAGCAGTACTTC.